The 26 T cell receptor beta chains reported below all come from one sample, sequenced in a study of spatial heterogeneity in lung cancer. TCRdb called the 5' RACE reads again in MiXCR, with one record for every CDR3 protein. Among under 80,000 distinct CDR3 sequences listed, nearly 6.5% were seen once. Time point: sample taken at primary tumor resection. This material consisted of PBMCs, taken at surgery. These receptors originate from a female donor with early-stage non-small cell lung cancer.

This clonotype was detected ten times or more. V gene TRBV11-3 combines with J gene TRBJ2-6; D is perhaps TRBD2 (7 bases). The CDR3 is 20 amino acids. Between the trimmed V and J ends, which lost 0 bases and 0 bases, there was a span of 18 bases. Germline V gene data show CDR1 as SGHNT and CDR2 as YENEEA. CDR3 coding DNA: TGTGCCAGCAGCTTAGATCGGGGGGCCCTCCTCCTCTCTGGGGCCAACGTCCTGACTTTC. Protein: CASSLDRGALLLSGANVLTF.

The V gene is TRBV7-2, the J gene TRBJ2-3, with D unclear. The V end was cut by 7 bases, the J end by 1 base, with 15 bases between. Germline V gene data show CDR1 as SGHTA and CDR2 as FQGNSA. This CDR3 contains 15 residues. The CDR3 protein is CASKSLGRGTDTQYF. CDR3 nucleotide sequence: TGTGCCAGCAAGAGTTTAGGTCGGGGCACAGATACGCAGTATTTT. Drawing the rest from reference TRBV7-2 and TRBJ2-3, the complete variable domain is GAGVSQSPSNKVTEKGKDVELRCDPISGHTALYWYRQSLGQGLEFLIYFQGNSAPDKSGLPSDRFSAERTGGSVSTLTIQRTQQEDSAVYLCASKSLGRGTDTQYFGPGTRLTVL.

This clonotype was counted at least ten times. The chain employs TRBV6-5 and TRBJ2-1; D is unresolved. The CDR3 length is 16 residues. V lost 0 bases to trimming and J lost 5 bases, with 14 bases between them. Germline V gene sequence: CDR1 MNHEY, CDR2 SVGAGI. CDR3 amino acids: CASSYSTTVRDNEQFF. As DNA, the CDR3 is TGTGCCAGCAGTTACTCGACAACCGTAAGAGACAATGAGCAGTTCTTC.

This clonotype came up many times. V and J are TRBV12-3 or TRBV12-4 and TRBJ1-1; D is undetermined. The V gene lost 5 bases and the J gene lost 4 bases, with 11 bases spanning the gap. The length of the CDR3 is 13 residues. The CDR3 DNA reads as TGTGCCAGCAGTCCCCCGGCGGGCACTGAAGCTTTCTTT. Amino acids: CASSPPAGTEAFF.

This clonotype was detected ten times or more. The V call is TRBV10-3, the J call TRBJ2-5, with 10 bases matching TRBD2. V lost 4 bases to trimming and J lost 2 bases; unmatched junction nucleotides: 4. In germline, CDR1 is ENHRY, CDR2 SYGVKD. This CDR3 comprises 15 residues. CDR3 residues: CAISASGLAQETQYF. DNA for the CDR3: TGTGCCATCAGTGCCTCGGGACTAGCGCAAGAGACCCAGTACTTC.

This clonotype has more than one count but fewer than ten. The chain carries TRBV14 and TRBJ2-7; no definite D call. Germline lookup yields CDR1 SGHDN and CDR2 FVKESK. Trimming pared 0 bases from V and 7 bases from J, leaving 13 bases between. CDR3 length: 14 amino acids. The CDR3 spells CASSQDGRILEQYF. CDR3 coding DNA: TGTGCCAGCAGCCAAGACGGCCGGATTTTAGAGCAGTACTTC. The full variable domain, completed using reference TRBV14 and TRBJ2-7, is EAGVTQFPSHSVIEKGQTVTLRCDPISGHDNLYWYRRVMGKEIKFLLHFVKESKQDESGMPNNRFLAERTGGTYSTLKVQPAELEDSGVYFCASSQDGRILEQYFGPGTRLTVT.

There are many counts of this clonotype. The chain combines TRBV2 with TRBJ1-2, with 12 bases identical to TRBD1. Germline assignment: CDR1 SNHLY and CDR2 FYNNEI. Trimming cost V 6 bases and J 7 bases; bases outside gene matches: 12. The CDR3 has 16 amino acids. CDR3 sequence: CASSIGTGGEISGYTF. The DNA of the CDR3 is TGTGCCAGCAGCATCGGGACAGGGGGCGAAATCTCTGGCTACACCTTC.

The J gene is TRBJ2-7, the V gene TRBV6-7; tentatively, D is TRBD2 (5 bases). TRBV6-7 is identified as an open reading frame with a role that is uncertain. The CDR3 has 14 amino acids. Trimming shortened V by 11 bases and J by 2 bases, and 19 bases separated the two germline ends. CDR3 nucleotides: TGTGCCCGTGGACCCCGGGGATGGACCTACGAGCAGTACGTC. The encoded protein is CARGPRGWTYEQYV.

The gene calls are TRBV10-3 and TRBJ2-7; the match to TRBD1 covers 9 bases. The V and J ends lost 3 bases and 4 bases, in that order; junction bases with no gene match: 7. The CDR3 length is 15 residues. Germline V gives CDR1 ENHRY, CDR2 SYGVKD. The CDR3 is CAISDGTGTQYEQYF. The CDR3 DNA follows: TGTGCCATCAGTGACGGGACAGGGACACAATACGAGCAGTACTTC.

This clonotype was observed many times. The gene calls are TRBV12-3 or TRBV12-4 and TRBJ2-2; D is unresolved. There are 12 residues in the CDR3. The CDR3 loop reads CAIRSNAGELFF. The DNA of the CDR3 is TGTGCTATCCGGAGCAATGCCGGGGAGCTGTTTTTT.

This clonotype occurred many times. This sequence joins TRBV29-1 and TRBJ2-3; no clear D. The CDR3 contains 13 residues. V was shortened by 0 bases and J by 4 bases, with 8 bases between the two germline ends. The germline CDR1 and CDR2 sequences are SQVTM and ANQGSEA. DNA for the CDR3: TGCAGCGTTGAAGAGGTTGTACCAGATACGCAGTATTTT. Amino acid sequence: CSVEEVVPDTQYF.

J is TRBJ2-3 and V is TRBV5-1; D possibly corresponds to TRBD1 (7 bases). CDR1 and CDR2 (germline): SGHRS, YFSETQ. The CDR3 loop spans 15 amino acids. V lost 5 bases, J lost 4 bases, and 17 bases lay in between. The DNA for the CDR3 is TGCGCCAGCAGGGCGGGACAGATGAACCCAGATACGCAGTATTTT. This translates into CASRAGQMNPDTQYF.

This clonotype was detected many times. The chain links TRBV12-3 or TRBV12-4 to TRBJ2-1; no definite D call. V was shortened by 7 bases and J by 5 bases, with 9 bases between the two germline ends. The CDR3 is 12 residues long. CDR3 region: CASNLGNNEQFF. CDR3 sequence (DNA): TGTGCCAGCAACCTAGGTAACAATGAGCAGTTCTTC.

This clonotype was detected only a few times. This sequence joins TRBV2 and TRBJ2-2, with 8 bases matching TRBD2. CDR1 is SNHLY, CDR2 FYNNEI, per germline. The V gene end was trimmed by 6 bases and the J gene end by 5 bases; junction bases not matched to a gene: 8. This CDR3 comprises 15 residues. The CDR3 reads CASREREPQTGELFF. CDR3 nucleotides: TGTGCCAGCAGGGAGCGGGAGCCTCAGACCGGGGAGCTGTTTTTT.

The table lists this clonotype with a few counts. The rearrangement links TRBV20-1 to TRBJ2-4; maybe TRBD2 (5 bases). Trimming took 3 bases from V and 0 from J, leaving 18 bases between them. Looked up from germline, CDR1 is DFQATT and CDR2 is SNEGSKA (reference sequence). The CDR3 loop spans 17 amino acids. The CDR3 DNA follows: TGCAGTGCTAGTAATTTTGGAGGACTTCTAGCCAAAAACATTCAGTACTTC. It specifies CSASNFGGLLAKNIQYF.

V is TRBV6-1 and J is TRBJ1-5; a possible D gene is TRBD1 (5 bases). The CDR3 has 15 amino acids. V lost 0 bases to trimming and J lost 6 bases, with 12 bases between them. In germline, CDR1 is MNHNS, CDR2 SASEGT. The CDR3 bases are TGTGCCAGCAGTGAAGCAAGGGGAAAAGGTCAGCCCCAGCATTTT. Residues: CASSEARGKGQPQHF.

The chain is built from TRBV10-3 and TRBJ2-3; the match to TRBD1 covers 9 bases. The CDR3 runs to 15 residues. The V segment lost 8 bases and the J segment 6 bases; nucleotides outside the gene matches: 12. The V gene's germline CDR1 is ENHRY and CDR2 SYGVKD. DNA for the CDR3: TGTGCCATCTCTCGCGAGGGACAGGGAGGTGATACGCAGTATTTT. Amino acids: CAISREGQGGDTQYF.

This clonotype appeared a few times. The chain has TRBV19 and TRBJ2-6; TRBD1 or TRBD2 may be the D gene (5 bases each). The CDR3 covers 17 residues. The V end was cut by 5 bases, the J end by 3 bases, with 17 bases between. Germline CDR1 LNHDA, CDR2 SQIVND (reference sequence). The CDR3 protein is CASSAFTEGFGANVLTF. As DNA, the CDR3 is TGTGCCAGTAGTGCTTTCACAGAGGGGTTTGGGGCCAACGTCCTGACTTTC.

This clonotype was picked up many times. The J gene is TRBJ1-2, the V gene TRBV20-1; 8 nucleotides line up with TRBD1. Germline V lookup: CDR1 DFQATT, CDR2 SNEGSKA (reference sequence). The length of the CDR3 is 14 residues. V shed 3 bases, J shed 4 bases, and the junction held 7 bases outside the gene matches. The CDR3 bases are TGCAGTGCTAGGCCCCCGGGACAGGCCTATGGCTACACCTTC. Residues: CSARPPGQAYGYTF.

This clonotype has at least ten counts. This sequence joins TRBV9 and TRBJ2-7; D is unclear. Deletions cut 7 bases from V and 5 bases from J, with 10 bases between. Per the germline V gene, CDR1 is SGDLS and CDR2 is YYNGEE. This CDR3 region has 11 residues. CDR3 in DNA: TGTGCCAGCGGTCTGAACAACGAGCAGTACTTC. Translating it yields CASGLNNEQYF.

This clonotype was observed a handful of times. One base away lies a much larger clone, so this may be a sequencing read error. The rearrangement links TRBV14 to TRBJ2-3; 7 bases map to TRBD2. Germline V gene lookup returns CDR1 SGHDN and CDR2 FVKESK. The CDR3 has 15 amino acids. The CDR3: CTSSPLGGTTDTQYF. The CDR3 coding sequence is TGTACCAGCAGTCCCCTCGGGGGGACCACAGATACGCAGTATTTT. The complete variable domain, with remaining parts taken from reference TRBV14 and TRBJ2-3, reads EAGVTQFPSHSVIEKGQTVTLRCDPISGHDNLYWYRRVMGKEIKFLLHFVKESKQDESGMPNNRFLAERTGGTYSTLKVQPAELEDSGVYFCTSSPLGGTTDTQYFGPGTRLTVL.

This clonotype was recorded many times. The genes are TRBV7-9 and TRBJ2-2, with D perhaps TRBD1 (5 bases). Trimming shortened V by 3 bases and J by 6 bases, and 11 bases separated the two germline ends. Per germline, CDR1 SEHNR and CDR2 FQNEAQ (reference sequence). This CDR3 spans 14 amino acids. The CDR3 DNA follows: TGTGCCAGCAGCTTGCCCTCAGGGTCCGGGGAGCTGTTTTTT. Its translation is CASSLPSGSGELFF.

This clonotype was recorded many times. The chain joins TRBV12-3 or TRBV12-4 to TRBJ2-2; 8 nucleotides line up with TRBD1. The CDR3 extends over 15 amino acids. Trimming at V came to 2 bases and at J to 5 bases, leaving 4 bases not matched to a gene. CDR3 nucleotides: TGTGCCAGCAGTTTATATGACAGGGGAACCGGGGAGCTGTTTTTT. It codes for CASSLYDRGTGELFF.

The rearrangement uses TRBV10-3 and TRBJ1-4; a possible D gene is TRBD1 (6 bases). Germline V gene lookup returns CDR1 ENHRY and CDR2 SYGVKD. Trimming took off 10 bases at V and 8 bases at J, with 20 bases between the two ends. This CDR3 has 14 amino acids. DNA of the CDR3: TGTGCCACCGGCCGGGACACTGGAGGGGAAAAACTGTTTTTT. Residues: CATGRDTGGEKLFF.

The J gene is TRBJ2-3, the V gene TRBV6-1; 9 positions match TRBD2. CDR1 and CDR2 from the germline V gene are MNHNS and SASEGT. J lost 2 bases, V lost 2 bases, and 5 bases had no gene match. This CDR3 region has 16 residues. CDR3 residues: CASSESSGAFTDTQYF. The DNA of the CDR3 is TGTGCCAGCAGTGAATCTAGCGGGGCCTTCACAGATACGCAGTATTTT.

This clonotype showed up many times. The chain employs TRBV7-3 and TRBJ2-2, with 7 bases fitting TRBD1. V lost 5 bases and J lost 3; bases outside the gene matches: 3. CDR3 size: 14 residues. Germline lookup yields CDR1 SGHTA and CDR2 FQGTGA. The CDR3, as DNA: TGTGCCAGCAGCCCACAGGGGCACACCGGGGAGCTGTTTTTT. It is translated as CASSPQGHTGELFF.